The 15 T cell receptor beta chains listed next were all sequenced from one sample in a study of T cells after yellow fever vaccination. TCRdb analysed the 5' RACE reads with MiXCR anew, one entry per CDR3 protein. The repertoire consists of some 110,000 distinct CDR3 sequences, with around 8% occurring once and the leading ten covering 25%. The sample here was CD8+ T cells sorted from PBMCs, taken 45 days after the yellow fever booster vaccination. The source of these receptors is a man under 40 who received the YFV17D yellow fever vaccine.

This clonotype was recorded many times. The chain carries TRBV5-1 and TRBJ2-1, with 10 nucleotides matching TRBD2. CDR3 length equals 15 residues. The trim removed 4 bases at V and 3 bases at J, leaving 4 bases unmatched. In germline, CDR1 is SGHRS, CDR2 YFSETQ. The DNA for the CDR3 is TGCGCCAGCAGCGGAGGACTAGCGGACTACAATGAGCAGTTCTTC. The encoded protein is CASSGGLADYNEQFF.

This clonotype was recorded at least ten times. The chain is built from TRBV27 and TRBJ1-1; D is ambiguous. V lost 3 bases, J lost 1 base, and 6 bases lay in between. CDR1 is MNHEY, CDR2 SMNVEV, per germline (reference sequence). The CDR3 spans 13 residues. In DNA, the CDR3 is TGTGCCAGCAGTTTTCATTGGAACACTGAAGCTTTCTTT. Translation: CASSFHWNTEAFF.

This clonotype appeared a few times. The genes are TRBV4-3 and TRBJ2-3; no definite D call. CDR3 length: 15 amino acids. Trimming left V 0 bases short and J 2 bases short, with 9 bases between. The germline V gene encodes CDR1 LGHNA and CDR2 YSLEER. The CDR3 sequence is CASSQDSSYTDTQYF. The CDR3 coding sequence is TGCGCCAGCAGCCAAGATAGCAGCTACACAGATACGCAGTATTTT.

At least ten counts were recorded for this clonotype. The CDR3 protein is CASTQGPSETQYF. DNA of the CDR3: TGTGCCAGCACCCAAGGTCCCTCAGAGACCCAGTACTTC. The rearrangement joins TRBV7-9 to TRBJ2-5; no clear D. The CDR3 loop spans 13 amino acids. Germline CDR1 reads SEHNR; CDR2 reads FQNEAQ (reference sequence). The V and J ends lost 7 bases and 4 bases respectively, with 13 bases between them.

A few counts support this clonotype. The CDR3 sequence: CASSAPGQGLPNEKLFF. In DNA form, the CDR3 reads TGTGCCAGCAGCGCCCCGGGACAGGGGCTACCTAATGAAAAACTGTTTTTT. The chain uses TRBV7-8 and TRBJ1-4; 10 positions agree with TRBD1. Losses at the gene ends were 5 bases for V and 3 bases for J; bases not matched to a gene: 9. CDR1 and CDR2 (germline): SGHVS, FQNEAQ. The CDR3 length is 17 residues. The full variable domain, its missing parts supplied by reference TRBV7-8 and TRBJ1-4, is GAGVSQSPRYKVAKRGQDVALRCDPISGHVSLFWYQQALGQGPEFLTYFQNEAQLDKSGLPSDRFFAERPEGSVSTLKIQRTQQEDSAVYLCASSAPGQGLPNEKLFFGSGTQLSVL.

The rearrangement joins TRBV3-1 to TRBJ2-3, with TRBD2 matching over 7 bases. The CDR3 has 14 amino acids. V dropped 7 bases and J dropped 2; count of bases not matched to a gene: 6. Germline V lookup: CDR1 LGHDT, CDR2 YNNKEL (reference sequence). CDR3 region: CASMPSGTTDTQYF. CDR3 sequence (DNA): TGTGCCAGCATGCCCAGCGGGACCACAGATACGCAGTATTTT.

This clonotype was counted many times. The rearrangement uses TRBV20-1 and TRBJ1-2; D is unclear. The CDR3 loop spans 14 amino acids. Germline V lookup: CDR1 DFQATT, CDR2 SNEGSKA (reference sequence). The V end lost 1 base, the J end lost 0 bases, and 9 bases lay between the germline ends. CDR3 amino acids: CSARVSETNYGYTF. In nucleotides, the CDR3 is TGCAGTGCTAGAGTGTCAGAAACTAACTATGGCTACACCTTC.

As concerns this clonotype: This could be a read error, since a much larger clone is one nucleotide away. The CDR3 DNA is TGTGTCAGCAGTTCCCTGGGACTAGCGGAGAACAATGAGCAGTTCTTC. Its translation: CVSSSLGLAENNEQFF. J is TRBJ2-1 and V is TRBV27; 11 bases match TRBD2. CDR1 and CDR2 from the germline V gene are MNHEY and SMNVEV (reference sequence). The CDR3 has 16 amino acids.

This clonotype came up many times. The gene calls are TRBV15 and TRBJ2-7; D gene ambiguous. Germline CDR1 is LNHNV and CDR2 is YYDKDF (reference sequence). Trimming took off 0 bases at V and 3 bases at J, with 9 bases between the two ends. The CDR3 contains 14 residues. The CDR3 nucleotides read TGTGCCACCAGCAGAGATCTACTGAACTACGAGCAGTACTTC. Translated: CATSRDLLNYEQYF.

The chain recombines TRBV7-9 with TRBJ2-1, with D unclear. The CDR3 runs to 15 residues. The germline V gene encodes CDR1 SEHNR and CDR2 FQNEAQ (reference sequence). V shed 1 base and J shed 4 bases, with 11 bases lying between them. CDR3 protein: CASSLVELRYNEQFF. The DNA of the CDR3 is TGTGCCAGCAGCTTAGTAGAATTACGTTACAATGAGCAGTTCTTC.

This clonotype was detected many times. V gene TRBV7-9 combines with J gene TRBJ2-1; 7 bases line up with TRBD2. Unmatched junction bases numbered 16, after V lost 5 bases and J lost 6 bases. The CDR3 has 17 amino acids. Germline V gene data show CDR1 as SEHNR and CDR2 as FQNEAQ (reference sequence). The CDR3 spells CASSAQEWAGAPNEQFF. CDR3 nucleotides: TGTGCCAGCAGCGCCCAAGAATGGGCGGGAGCCCCCAATGAGCAGTTCTTC.

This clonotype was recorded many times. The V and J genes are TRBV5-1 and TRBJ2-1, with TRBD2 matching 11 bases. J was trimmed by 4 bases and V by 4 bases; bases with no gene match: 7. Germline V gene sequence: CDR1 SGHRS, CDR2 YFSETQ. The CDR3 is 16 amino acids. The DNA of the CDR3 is TGCGCCAGCAGCCCCAATCTAGCGGGGGGATACAATGAGCAGTTCTTC. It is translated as CASSPNLAGGYNEQFF.

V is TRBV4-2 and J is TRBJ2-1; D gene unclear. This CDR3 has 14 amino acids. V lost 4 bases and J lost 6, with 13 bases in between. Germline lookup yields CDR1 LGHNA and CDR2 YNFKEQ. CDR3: CASSPGLRCNEQFF. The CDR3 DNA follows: TGTGCCAGCAGCCCCGGGCTCCGCTGCAATGAGCAGTTCTTC.

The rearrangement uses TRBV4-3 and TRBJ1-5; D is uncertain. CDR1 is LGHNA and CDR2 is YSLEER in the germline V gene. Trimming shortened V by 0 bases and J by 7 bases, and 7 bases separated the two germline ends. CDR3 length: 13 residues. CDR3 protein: CASSQEVEQPQHF. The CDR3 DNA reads TGCGCCAGCAGCCAAGAGGTGGAGCAGCCCCAGCATTTT.

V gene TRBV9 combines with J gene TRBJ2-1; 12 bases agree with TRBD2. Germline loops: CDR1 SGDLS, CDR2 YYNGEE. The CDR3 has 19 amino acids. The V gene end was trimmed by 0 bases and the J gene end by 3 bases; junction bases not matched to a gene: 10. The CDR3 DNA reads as TGTGCCAGCAGCGTAGAAAATCCGACTAGCGGGAGTTTCTACAATGAGCAGTTCTTC. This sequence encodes CASSVENPTSGSFYNEQFF.